This TCR beta chain originates from a study of OX40 agonist ivuxolimab in advanced cancers. About the study: Two patients with cutaneous melanoma and one with hepatocellular carcinoma, three in total, showed partial responses.

This CDR3 region has 14 residues. In germline, CDR1 is MNHNY, CDR2 SVGAGI (reference sequence). V shed 6 bases and J shed 1 base, with 10 bases lying between them. Findings of the study overall: There was clonal expansion of CD4+ and CD8+ blood T cells by week 6 at 0.1 to 3.0 mg/kg.

People who had autoimmune disease history or systemic immunosuppression were excluded. Comment on this clone: Antigen: not known.

Here immunoSEQ multiplex PCR was the method, and the copy in TCRdb shows in-frame clones only, minus some. The sample lists approximately 45,000 clones; 88% were seen once. The TCR originated in an adult with an advanced solid tumor such as melanoma, head and neck, liver or kidney cancer. The source material was CD4+ or CD8+ T cells sorted from blood, sampled in a trial of the OX40 agonist ivuxolimab. The chain combines TRBV6-6 with TRBJ1-3; D not certain. The CDR3 is CASSLGVSGNTIYF. Written as DNA, the CDR3 is TGTGCCAGCAGCCTCGGGGTATCTGGAAACACCATATATTTT.